One T cell receptor beta chain is described in this entry. Its antigen has not been determined. Base qualities are not at hand, and no much larger clone is one base apart. The CDR3 holds 14 amino acids from the cysteine to the phenylalanine. The retained sequence is limited to the CDR3, 42 bases, with the frame set at the first base. The germline V gene provides CDR1 MGHDK and CDR2 SYGVNS. V sheds 6 bases and J sheds 3 bases, leaving 14 bases between their ends. Using the deep immunoSEQ assay, TCR CDR3 regions were amplified from genomic DNA by multiplex PCR. Genomic DNA extracted from each cell subset was distributed evenly over all wells of several immunoSEQ 96-well plates, and each plate served as one replicate. For sorted subsets, each replicate PCR was loaded with 200 ng genomic DNA, equivalent to 25,000 to 30,000 T cell genomes. Purified libraries were quantified with a Qubit 3.0 fluorometer, sized on a Bioanalyzer 2100, and re-quantified with the KAPA Library Quantification kit. Every immunoSEQ 96-well plate was sequenced on a dedicated single-read 150-cycle Illumina NextSeq 550 flow cell. As for the original processing: Because the immunoSEQ output included only junctional sequences and no quality scores, the filtering could not be the same as the filtering used for full-length reads. To assign V/J genes and CDR3, sequences were annotated using PyIR, a Python wrapper for IgBLAST v1.9, with IMGT germline references. Any read was removed if the V/J assignment was weak (E-value above 1e-6), the CDR3 was missing, or the read contained stop codons, out-of-frame junctions, or ambiguous translated residues. V3J clonotypes were defined as sequences sharing the same inferred V gene, J gene, and CDR3 amino acid sequence. The percentage overlap between two repertoires was calculated by dividing the number of shared unique clonotypes by the size of the smaller repertoire. Richness of each repertoire was evaluated using RTK rarefaction, the Chao1 estimator, and Recon v2.1 estimates of unobserved clonotypes. OLGA was used to compute generation probabilities for all TCRbeta clonotypes that the gDNA method yielded from four donors. The source is immuneACCESS, and TCRdb retained only in-frame sequences with V and J called. Part of the clones is not carried over; for the studies checked, unresolved V genes explain less than half of this, and the remainder is unexplained. The DNA gave D and trimming, while V, J and clone size come from that table. The table for this sample lists 2 million to 2.5 million clones; more than 80% of them were counted only once. The top ten clones comprise 0.39% of the sample.

The source of the sample is a study of shared clonotypes between healthy human individuals (TCRdb year 2020). Notes on the research overall: The cohort included three men and a couple of women between 18 and 49 years of age. Per donor, three plates each were used for CD4 naive and CD4 memory, two for CD8 naive, and one for CD8 memory. The study deeply sequenced blood TCR repertoires of five healthy adults to estimate repertoire size and the extent of clonotype sharing between individuals. To increase sequencing depth and limit assay-specific biases, different laboratories used diverse techniques to prepare libraries and sequence TCR repertoires. Between about 0.85 and 8.9 billion PBMCs per donor were obtained by leukapheresis.

The donors were healthy, HIV-negative adults who had no recently reported acute infections or vaccinations. All donors were Caucasian adults living in Nashville, Tennessee, USA. CD4+ T cells were enriched through magnetic negative selection, after which naive cells were positively selected on CD45RA and the remaining negative fraction served as the memory subset. Blood was obtained by leukapheresis, after which PBMCs were separated by Ficoll-Histopaque density gradient centrifugation and cryopreserved in liquid nitrogen vapor phase. Analytical flow cytometry was used to check the purity and quantity of each magnetically sorted T cell population. Genomic DNA was isolated from each sorted fraction and quantified by UV absorbance on a Nanodrop 2000c. Overall study results and their limits: Incomplete sequencing was indicated by rarefaction of sorted-subset datasets, despite the large sequencing depth. Approximately 5% of naive CD4, 3% to 3.5% of naive CD8, roughly 2.4% of memory CD4, and approximately 0.39% of memory CD8 clonotypes were shared across four donors. The small number of donors limited the genetic and exposure-history diversity represented. Compared with non-shared clonotypes, clonotypes shared by all four sorted-subset donors had higher generation probabilities. Pairwise subsampling indicated that sequencing depth was expected to affect the degree of clonotype sharing among donors. Naive subsets generally had larger estimated clonotype richness than memory subsets did. Sampling was limited to blood, and TCR repertoires in tissue likely differ from TCR repertoires in blood.

This chain joins TRBV25-1 to TRBJ2-5; the D segment may tentatively be TRBD1 or TRBD2, each giving 5 matched bases. The sequencing input was naive CD4+ T cells from PBMCs. The sample's cell subset or site, from its label and the paper: CD45RA+ positively selected. This TCR came from a man aged 18 to 35 in good health. Some clones in this sample may be carry-over from other donors' samples. This receptor carries the CDR3 CASSLTGTKETQYF. Read as DNA, the sequence is TGTGCCAGCAGCCTAACCGGGACCAAAGAGACCCAGTACTTC.